This record covers a single T cell receptor (beta chain). This sample is part of a study of blood T cells in healthy people across ages. A second PCR, run for 7 to 11 cycles, used a sample-barcoded 5' primer plus a J-beta primer mix. In TCRdb, the 5' RACE reads were re-called with MiXCR into one record per CDR3 protein. The sample has about 1.6 million distinct CDR3 sequences, 30% to 35% seen once. The sequence came from a woman aged 25 to 39 in good health. Sequenced input: blood.

CDR3 sequence (DNA): TGTGCCTGGAGTGTGGGGGGACCAAACTATGGCTACACCTTC. The encoded protein is CAWSVGGPNYGYTF. The chain links TRBV30 to TRBJ1-2, with D perhaps TRBD1 (5 bases). CDR1 GTSNPN and CDR2 SVGIG come from the germline V gene (reference sequence). This CDR3 is 14 amino acids long. Trimming stripped 0 bases from V and 2 bases from J, with 10 bases between.